Each of the 31 T cell receptor beta chains below was sequenced from the same sample in a study of beta chain features in type 1 diabetes. Every bit of the isolated RNA underwent reverse transcription, so sequencing read expressed TCRB transcripts. Profiled with immunoSEQ multiplex PCR; TCRdb holds only in-frame clones, not every one. The data show some 150,000 clones, 10% seen once. Sequences were obtained from naive CD4+ T cells from blood. These receptor sequences come from a man between 18 and 29 years old in good health.

This clone was seen a few times. This chain joins TRBV4-2 and TRBJ2-1; TRBD2 matches at 8 bases. Germline V lookup: CDR1 LGHNA, CDR2 YNFKEQ. This CDR3 region has 16 residues. V was clipped by 1 base and J by 2 bases; unmatched bases: 4. CDR3 region: CASSQVDGGAYNEQFF. Written as DNA, the CDR3 is TGTGCCAGCAGCCAAGTCGACGGGGGGGCCTACAATGAGCAGTTCTTC.

This chain uses TRBV5-4 with TRBJ2-5, with D perhaps TRBD1 (6 bases). The DNA end lines up better with TRBJ2-7; the J call may be wrong. The germline V gene encodes CDR1 SGHNT and CDR2 YYREEE (reference sequence). The CDR3 totals 15 residues. CDR3 in amino acids: CASSLQGGSLYEQYF. Here the CDR3 DNA reads TGTGCCAGCAGCTTGCAAGGGGGTTCTCTCTACGAGCAGTACTTC.

This clone was counted between two and nine times. The rearrangement joins TRBV9 to TRBJ2-3; D gene unclear. The germline gives CDR1 SGDLS, CDR2 YYNGEE. This CDR3 has 14 amino acids. The V end was cut by 4 bases, the J end by 4 bases, with 13 bases between. CDR3 DNA: TGTGCCAGCAGCCCCCGGGTAGCAGCAGATACGCAGTATTTT. This translates into CASSPRVAADTQYF. Filled out from reference TRBV9 and TRBJ2-3, the complete variable domain reads DSGVTQTPKHLITATGQRVTLRCSPRSGDLSVYWYQQSLDQGLQFLIQYYNGEERAKGNILERFSAQQFPDLHSELNLSSLELGDSALYFCASSPRVAADTQYFGPGTRLTVL.

This clone was counted between two and nine times. CDR3 DNA: TGTGCCAGCAGCTCACGCTACGGGGGGGCCAACGTCCTGACTTTC. This codes for CASSSRYGGANVLTF. The chain couples TRBV7-2 to TRBJ2-6, with D unclear. Per the germline V gene, CDR1 is SGHTA and CDR2 is FQGNSA. The length of the CDR3 is 15 residues. The V end lost 4 bases, the J end lost 4 bases, and 11 bases lay between the germline ends.

The rearrangement joins TRBV5-1 to TRBJ1-2; 9 bases are a match to TRBD1. The CDR3 contains 15 residues. Trimming at V came to 4 bases and at J to 3 bases, leaving 7 bases not matched to a gene. The germline CDR1 and CDR2 sequences are SGHRS and YFSETQ. CDR3 sequence: CASSPGQGSDYGYTF. Here the CDR3 DNA reads TGCGCCAGCAGCCCAGGACAGGGGTCGGACTATGGCTACACCTTC.

This clone came up a few times. The rearrangement links TRBV5-4 to TRBJ2-1; 11 nucleotides line up with TRBD1. The CDR3 runs 16 residues. The germline V gene encodes CDR1 SGHNT and CDR2 YYREEE (reference sequence). Trimming cost V 4 bases and J 8 bases; bases outside gene matches: 11. The CDR3 loop is CASSPSWTGGTDEQFF. CDR3 nucleotides: TGTGCCAGCAGCCCATCCTGGACAGGGGGCACCGATGAGCAGTTCTTC.

The chain is built from TRBV12-5 and TRBJ1-6, with D uncertain. The CDR3 has 17 amino acids. Per the germline V gene, CDR1 is LGHNT and CDR2 is FRNRAP. V shed 3 bases and J shed 8 bases, with 20 bases lying between them. CDR3 in amino acids: CASGLVLGVPWDSPLHF. Here the CDR3 DNA reads TGTGCTAGTGGTTTAGTCCTCGGGGTTCCATGGGATTCACCCCTCCACTTT.

This clone was detected a few times. The chain uses TRBV30 and TRBJ2-4, with D possibly being TRBD1 (5 bases). Germline loops: CDR1 GTSNPN, CDR2 SVGIG (reference sequence). V dropped 0 bases and J dropped 8 bases, with 14 bases sitting between them. This CDR3 has 14 residues. CDR3 sequence reads: CAWSVSAGMDIQYF. CDR3 nucleotides: TGTGCCTGGAGTGTGTCCGCAGGGATGGACATTCAGTACTTC. Drawing the rest from reference TRBV30 and TRBJ2-4, the complete variable domain is SQTIHQWPATLVQPVGSPLSLECTVEGTSNPNLYWYRQAAGRGLQLLFYSVGIGQISSEVPQNLSASRPQDRQFILSSKKLLLSDSGFYLCAWSVSAGMDIQYFGAGTRLSVL.

The chain joins TRBV18 to TRBJ1-5; D ambiguous. This CDR3 is built from 15 residues. Trimming took off 2 bases at V and 3 bases at J, with 11 bases between the two ends. Per the germline V gene, CDR1 is KGHSH and CDR2 is LQKENI. CDR3 loop: CASSPGQVPNQPQHF. The CDR3, as DNA: TGTGCCAGCTCACCAGGGCAGGTACCCAATCAGCCCCAGCATTTT.

The gene calls are TRBV27 and TRBJ2-3, with 11 bases lining up with TRBD2. The CDR3 totals 16 residues. Germline V gives CDR1 MNHEY, CDR2 SMNVEV (reference sequence). Unmatched junction bases numbered 4, after V lost 1 base and J lost 4 bases. CDR3 sequence (DNA): TGTGCCAGCAGTTTATTTAGCGGGGGGGCGGCAGATACGCAGTATTTT. Translation gives CASSLFSGGAADTQYF.

In this sample, this clone turned up a few times. The chain has TRBV6-1 and TRBJ1-6; D gene uncertain. CDR1 and CDR2 (germline): MNHNS, SASEGT. There are 13 residues in the CDR3. Trimming pared 8 bases from V and 3 bases from J, leaving 8 bases between. The CDR3 reads CASSDFYNSPLHF. The DNA of the CDR3 is TGTGCCAGCTCAGACTTCTATAATTCACCCCTCCACTTT.

The chain is built from TRBV5-4 and TRBJ2-3; D unclear. The CDR3 extends over 17 amino acids. Trimming removed 0 bases at V and 1 base at J, with 15 bases between. Germline CDR1 reads SGHNT; CDR2 reads YYREEE (reference sequence). The CDR3 is CASSLAGATWGTDTQYF. The DNA for the CDR3 is TGTGCCAGCAGCTTGGCTGGAGCGACCTGGGGCACAGATACGCAGTATTTT.

CDR3 protein: CAISGQGSGYTF. For the CDR3, the DNA is TGTGCCATCAGTGGACAGGGGAGCGGCTACACCTTC. The rearrangement uses TRBV10-3 and TRBJ1-2; 8 bases are shared with TRBD1. This CDR3 is built from 12 residues. Trimming cost V 4 bases and J 8 bases; bases outside gene matches: 3. Germline loops: CDR1 ENHRY, CDR2 SYGVKD.

In this sample, this clone turned up many times. The gene calls are TRBV7-9 and TRBJ1-6; D unclear. The CDR3 contains 12 residues. The germline gives CDR1 SEHNR, CDR2 FQNEAQ (reference sequence). V dropped 2 bases and J dropped 15 bases, with 11 bases sitting between them. CDR3: CASSLPDLDLHF. CDR3 nucleotide sequence: TGTGCCAGCAGCTTACCGGACTTAGACCTCCACTTT.

This clone was found a few times. The rearrangement uses TRBV2 and TRBJ2-1; TRBD1 aligns across 8 bases. Germline lookup yields CDR1 SNHLY and CDR2 FYNNEI. This CDR3 has 14 residues. The junction had 16 bases not matched to a gene; V was cut back by 6 bases and J by 15 bases. The CDR3, as DNA: TGTGCCAGCAGGGACACGGACAGGGCACATTTTTCGTTCTTC. It is translated as CASRDTDRAHFSFF.

This clone showed up many times. The chain joins TRBV4-3 to TRBJ2-7; 9 bases are a match to TRBD1. Trimming at V came to 1 base and at J to 4 bases, leaving 5 bases not matched to a gene. This CDR3 contains 15 residues. The germline V gene has CDR1 LGHNA and CDR2 YSLEER. CDR3 region: CASSQVRTGDYEQYF. The CDR3 DNA follows: TGCGCCAGCAGCCAAGTTCGGACAGGGGATTACGAGCAGTACTTC.

J is TRBJ2-7 and V is TRBV27; 11 nucleotides line up with TRBD2. J gave up 2 bases and V 5 bases, and 11 bases lay outside the gene matches. Germline loops: CDR1 MNHEY, CDR2 SMNVEV (reference sequence). This CDR3 has 17 residues. This CDR3 is CASSSRLAGSRTYEQYF. As DNA, the CDR3 is TGTGCCAGCAGTAGTAGACTAGCGGGGAGCCGAACCTACGAGCAGTACTTC.

There are a few counts of this clone. The chain uses TRBV29-1 and TRBJ2-2; 8 nucleotides align to TRBD1. CDR1 is SQVTM and CDR2 is ANQGSEA in the germline V gene. The length of the CDR3 is 13 residues. V shed 6 bases, J shed 3 bases, and the junction held 3 bases outside the gene matches. DNA of the CDR3: TGCAGCGTCGCAGGGGGCCACACCGGGGAGCTGTTTTTT. Its protein is CSVAGGHTGELFF.

This chain links TRBV19 with TRBJ2-7, with 7 nucleotides matching TRBD1. J was trimmed by 1 base and V by 7 bases; bases with no gene match: 10. CDR1 and CDR2 (germline): LNHDA, SQIVND (reference sequence). This CDR3 spans 15 amino acids. The DNA for the CDR3 is TGTGCCAGTAAGGACAGGCATTCACCTTCCTACGAGCAGTACTTC. Its translation: CASKDRHSPSYEQYF.

V and J are TRBV9 and TRBJ2-5; weak D call: TRBD1 (5 bases). V lost 4 bases, J lost 4 bases, and 14 bases lay in between. The CDR3 covers 14 residues. CDR1 is SGDLS and CDR2 is YYNGEE in the germline V gene. The CDR3 reads CASSTTASVETQYF. The CDR3 DNA reads TGTGCCAGCAGCACGACAGCCTCCGTAGAGACCCAGTACTTC.

V gene TRBV25-1 combines with J gene TRBJ2-3; possibly TRBD2 for D (5 bases). The length of the CDR3 is 15 residues. Germline V gives CDR1 MGHDK, CDR2 SYGVNS. Trimming took 5 bases from V and 0 from J, leaving 12 bases between them. The DNA of the CDR3 is TGTGCCAGCAGTCAAGTCCCGGGAAGCACAGATACGCAGTATTTT. It specifies CASSQVPGSTDTQYF. Looking up the rest from reference TRBV25-1 and TRBJ2-3 gives the full variable domain: EADIYQTPRYLVIGTGKKITLECSQTMGHDKMYWYQQDPGMELHLIHYSYGVNSTEKGDLSSESTVSRIRTEHFPLTLESARPSHTSQYLCASSQVPGSTDTQYFGPGTRLTVL.

The chain links TRBV7-8 to TRBJ2-7; 9 bases are a match to TRBD2. The V segment lost 1 base and the J segment 4 bases; nucleotides outside the gene matches: 5. The CDR3 is 15 residues long. Germline V CDR1 and CDR2: SGHVS, FQNEAQ. The CDR3 reads CASSLVGSGGYEQYF. The CDR3 DNA reads TGTGCCAGCAGCTTAGTAGGTAGCGGGGGATACGAGCAGTACTTC.

This rearrangement joins TRBV5-1 to TRBJ1-5; TRBD1 is a possible D gene (5 bases). CDR1 is SGHRS, CDR2 YFSETQ, per germline. This CDR3 has 13 amino acids. V was pared by 4 bases and J by 6 bases, with 11 bases between. CDR3 in amino acids: CASSPQGGQPQHF. CDR3 coding DNA: TGCGCCAGCAGCCCGCAGGGAGGTCAGCCCCAGCATTTT. The full variable domain, in which reference TRBV5-1 and TRBJ1-5 provide the parts outside the CDR3, is KAGVTQTPRYLIKTRGQQVTLSCSPISGHRSVSWYQQTPGQGLQFLFEYFSETQRNKGNFPGRFSGRQFSNSRSEMNVSTLELGDSALYLCASSPQGGQPQHFGDGTRLSIL.

V usage is TRBV7-2 and J usage is TRBJ2-7, with 12 bases fitting TRBD2. V dropped 6 bases and J dropped 3; count of bases not matched to a gene: 6. The V gene's germline CDR1 is SGHTA and CDR2 FQGNSA. The CDR3 spans 15 residues. The CDR3 sequence: CASRSTSGGIYEQYF. CDR3 nucleotide sequence: TGTGCCAGCAGAAGCACTAGCGGGGGGATCTACGAGCAGTACTTC.

This rearrangement joins TRBV5-1 to TRBJ2-1, with 10 bases fitting TRBD1. Germline V gene sequence: CDR1 SGHRS, CDR2 YFSETQ. The CDR3 covers 16 residues. The ends lost 4 bases at V and 7 bases at J; junction bases unmatched: 11. DNA of the CDR3: TGCGCCAGCAGCCACGCCGGGACAGGGGTTCCAAATGAGCAGTTCTTC. Translated, it gives CASSHAGTGVPNEQFF.

This clone was picked up a small number of times. This rearrangement joins TRBV9 to TRBJ2-5, with D maybe TRBD1 (5 bases). The CDR3 is 16 residues long. Trimming stripped 0 bases from V and 3 bases from J, with 15 bases between. Germline V gene lookup returns CDR1 SGDLS and CDR2 YYNGEE. The DNA for the CDR3 is TGTGCCAGCAGCGTAGGCAGGGAAAATGCGAAAGAGACCCAGTACTTC. Translating gives CASSVGRENAKETQYF.

This clone was counted at least ten times. The chain links TRBV7-9 to TRBJ2-7; 8 bases agree with TRBD1. Germline loops: CDR1 SEHNR, CDR2 FQNEAQ (reference sequence). The CDR3 runs to 15 residues. Germline trimming cut 6 bases from V and 0 bases from J; bases unmatched to any gene: 7. CDR3 nucleotide sequence: TGTGCCAGCAGTTACGGGGACAGGCACTCCTACGAGCAGTACTTC. Its translation: CASSYGDRHSYEQYF.

This chain connects TRBV5-1 to TRBJ1-4, with TRBD1 matching over 8 bases. Per germline, CDR1 SGHRS and CDR2 YFSETQ. This CDR3 is 14 amino acids long. J gave up 8 bases and V 3 bases, and 6 bases lay outside the gene matches. CDR3 nucleotides: TGCGCCAGCAGCTACACAGGGGGTGGGGAAAAACTGTTTTTT. Encoded protein: CASSYTGGGEKLFF.

This clone was seen only a few times. V usage is TRBV6-5 and J usage is TRBJ2-1; the match to TRBD2 covers 8 bases. The germline CDR1 and CDR2 sequences are MNHEY and SVGAGI. The CDR3 totals 14 residues. J gave up 2 bases and V 7 bases, and 4 bases lay outside the gene matches. Here the CDR3 reads CASTAGGPYNEQFF. In DNA, the CDR3 is TGTGCCAGCACCGCGGGGGGTCCCTACAATGAGCAGTTCTTC.

The V call is TRBV6-1, the J call TRBJ1-5; D gene unclear. This CDR3 is 12 amino acids long. The germline V gene has CDR1 MNHNS and CDR2 SASEGT. V was pared by 9 bases and J by 6 bases, with 12 bases between. DNA of the CDR3: TGTGCCAGTCCAAACCCAGGTCAGCCCCAGCATTTT. Its translation: CASPNPGQPQHF.

This clone was seen more than once but under ten times. The rearrangement joins TRBV5-6 to TRBJ1-4; 8 bases align to TRBD1. Germline CDR1 and CDR2: SGHDT and YYEEEE. The V segment lost 4 bases and the J segment 7 bases; nucleotides outside the gene matches: 6. The length of the CDR3 is 14 residues. The CDR3 bases are TGTGCCAGCAGCCGTACAGGGGGGCGTGAAAAACTGTTTTTT. It is translated as CASSRTGGREKLFF.